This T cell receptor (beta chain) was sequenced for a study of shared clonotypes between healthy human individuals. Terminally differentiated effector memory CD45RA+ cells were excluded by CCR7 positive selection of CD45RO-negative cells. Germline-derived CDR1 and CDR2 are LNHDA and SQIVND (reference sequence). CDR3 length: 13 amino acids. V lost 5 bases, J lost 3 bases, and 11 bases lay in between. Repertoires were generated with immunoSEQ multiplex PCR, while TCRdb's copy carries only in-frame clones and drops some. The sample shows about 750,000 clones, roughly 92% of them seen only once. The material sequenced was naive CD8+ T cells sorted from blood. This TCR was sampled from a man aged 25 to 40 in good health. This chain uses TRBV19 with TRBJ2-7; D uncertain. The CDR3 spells CASSHPGYYEQYF. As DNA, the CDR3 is TGTGCCAGTAGTCACCCCGGGTACTACGAGCAGTACTTC.